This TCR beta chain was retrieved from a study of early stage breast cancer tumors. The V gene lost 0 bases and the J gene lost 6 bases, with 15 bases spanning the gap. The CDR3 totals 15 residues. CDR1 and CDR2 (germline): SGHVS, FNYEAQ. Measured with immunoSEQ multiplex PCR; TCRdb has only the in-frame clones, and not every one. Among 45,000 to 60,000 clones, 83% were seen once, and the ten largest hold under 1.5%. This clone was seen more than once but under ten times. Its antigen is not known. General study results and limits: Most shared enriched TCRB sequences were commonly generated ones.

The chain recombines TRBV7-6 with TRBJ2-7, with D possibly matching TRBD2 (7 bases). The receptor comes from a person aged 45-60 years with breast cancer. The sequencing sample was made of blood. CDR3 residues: CASSLAVGGQGEQYF. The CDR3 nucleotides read TGTGCCAGCAGCTTAGCGGTCGGGGGGCAGGGCGAGCAGTACTTC.